This is a list of T cell receptor beta chains from one sample in a study of beta chain features in type 1 diabetes. Clones were sequenced by immunoSEQ multiplex PCR, and TCRdb holds only the in-frame ones, with some missing. The data show approximately 470,000 clones, 30% seen once. Material: naive CD4+ T cells from blood. These receptors were taken from a young man in good health. CDR3s include the opening cysteine and the closing phenylalanine or tryptophan. Each record gives: J gene, clone size, CDR3 length, D gene, V gene, CDR3 protein, CDR3 DNA. A D gene is named only where the DNA matches it firmly. Some rows have no size entry. The others give once, few or many, or a class for an expanded clone.

j_call: TRBJ2-2
clone_size: -
cdr3_length: 14
d_call: TRBD2
v_call: TRBV23-1
cdr3_aa: CASSQGLATGELFF
cdr3_nt: TGCGCCAGCAGTCAGGGACTAGCTACCGGGGAGCTGTTTTTT

j_call: TRBJ1-1
clone_size: -
cdr3_length: 13
d_call: -
v_call: TRBV28
cdr3_aa: CAILARATTEAFF
cdr3_nt: TGTGCCATCCTCGCCAGGGCGACTACTGAAGCTTTCTTT

j_call: TRBJ2-3
clone_size: few
cdr3_length: 13
d_call: TRBD1
v_call: TRBV30
cdr3_aa: CAWTGQLWDTQYF
cdr3_nt: TGTGCCTGGACGGGACAGCTCTGGGATACGCAGTATTTT

j_call: TRBJ2-4
clone_size: -
cdr3_length: 14
d_call: -
v_call: TRBV11-1
cdr3_aa: CASSRGLAKNIQYF
cdr3_nt: TGTGCCAGCAGCCGGGGACTAGCCAAAAACATTCAGTACTTC

j_call: TRBJ2-6
clone_size: few
cdr3_length: 17
d_call: TRBD1
v_call: TRBV11-2
cdr3_aa: CASSPWTGQSGANVLTF
cdr3_nt: TGTGCCAGCAGCCCATGGACAGGCCAATCTGGGGCCAACGTCCTGACTTTC

j_call: TRBJ2-1
clone_size: -
cdr3_length: 14
d_call: -
v_call: TRBV27
cdr3_aa: CASSLRDLYNEQFF
cdr3_nt: TGTGCCAGCAGTCTTAGAGACCTCTACAATGAGCAGTTCTTC

j_call: TRBJ2-7
clone_size: -
cdr3_length: 16
d_call: TRBD2
v_call: TRBV11-2
cdr3_aa: CASSLGLAGSSYEQYF
cdr3_nt: TGTGCCAGCAGCTTAGGACTAGCGGGGAGCTCCTACGAGCAGTACTTC

j_call: TRBJ2-7
clone_size: few
cdr3_length: 12
d_call: -
v_call: TRBV2
cdr3_aa: CASSFGTDEQYF
cdr3_nt: TGTGCCAGCAGTTTTGGAACAGACGAGCAGTACTTC

j_call: TRBJ1-1
clone_size: few
cdr3_length: 16
d_call: TRBD1
v_call: TRBV5-1
cdr3_aa: CASSLGQGARSTEAFF
cdr3_nt: TGCGCCAGCAGCTTGGGACAGGGGGCTCGGAGCACTGAAGCTTTCTTT

j_call: TRBJ1-1
clone_size: -
cdr3_length: 12
d_call: -
v_call: TRBV29-1
cdr3_aa: CSAGHMNTEAFF
cdr3_nt: TGCAGCGCTGGACACATGAACACTGAAGCTTTCTTT

j_call: TRBJ2-5
clone_size: few
cdr3_length: 16
d_call: TRBD2
v_call: TRBV7-2
cdr3_aa: CASSLGLAGAQETQYF
cdr3_nt: TGTGCCAGCAGCCTAGGACTAGCGGGAGCCCAAGAGACCCAGTACTTC

j_call: TRBJ2-7
clone_size: -
cdr3_length: 14
d_call: TRBD2
v_call: TRBV18
cdr3_aa: CASSPLAGTYEQYF
cdr3_nt: TGTGCCAGCTCACCGCTAGCGGGAACCTACGAGCAGTACTTC

j_call: TRBJ2-5
clone_size: -
cdr3_length: 14
d_call: TRBD2
v_call: TRBV29-1
cdr3_aa: CSAGLAGRQETQYF
cdr3_nt: TGCAGCGCCGGACTAGCGGGGCGGCAAGAGACCCAGTACTTC

j_call: TRBJ2-5
clone_size: -
cdr3_length: 16
d_call: TRBD2
v_call: TRBV5-1
cdr3_aa: CASSLSGGRPVETQYF
cdr3_nt: TGCGCCAGCAGCTTGTCGGGCGGGAGGCCTGTGGAGACCCAGTACTTC

j_call: TRBJ2-5
clone_size: -
cdr3_length: 15
d_call: -
v_call: TRBV6-1
cdr3_aa: CAAFELGGVQETQYF
cdr3_nt: TGTGCCGCCTTCGAACTTGGGGGAGTCCAAGAGACCCAGTACTTC

j_call: TRBJ2-2
clone_size: -
cdr3_length: 16
d_call: TRBD2
v_call: TRBV5-1
cdr3_aa: CASRPLAGVNTGELFF
cdr3_nt: TGCGCCAGCAGGCCCTTGGCGGGAGTCAACACCGGGGAGCTGTTTTTT

j_call: TRBJ1-2
clone_size: few
cdr3_length: 13
d_call: TRBD1
v_call: TRBV30
cdr3_aa: CAWSGTVLYGYTF
cdr3_nt: TGTGCCTGGAGCGGGACAGTTCTCTATGGCTACACCTTC

j_call: TRBJ2-7
clone_size: few
cdr3_length: 17
d_call: -
v_call: TRBV13
cdr3_aa: CASSLDALGEVRYEQYF
cdr3_nt: TGTGCCAGCAGCTTAGACGCCCTTGGGGAAGTTCGGTACGAGCAGTACTTC

j_call: TRBJ2-7
clone_size: -
cdr3_length: 13
d_call: TRBD1
v_call: TRBV10-3
cdr3_aa: CAISVDRDHEQYF
cdr3_nt: TGTGCCATCAGTGTGGACAGGGACCACGAGCAGTACTTC

j_call: TRBJ1-5
clone_size: -
cdr3_length: 15
d_call: -
v_call: TRBV9
cdr3_aa: CASSPEGRDHQPQHF
cdr3_nt: TGTGCCAGCAGCCCGGAGGGCAGGGACCATCAGCCCCAGCATTTT

j_call: TRBJ2-1
clone_size: few
cdr3_length: 15
d_call: -
v_call: TRBV4-1
cdr3_aa: CASSSYNRRSMEQFF
cdr3_nt: TGCGCCAGCAGCTCTTACAATAGGCGGTCTATGGAGCAGTTCTTC

j_call: TRBJ1-1
clone_size: few
cdr3_length: 14
d_call: -
v_call: TRBV7-9
cdr3_aa: CASSLVRDGTEAFF
cdr3_nt: TGTGCCAGCAGCTTAGTGCGAGATGGGACTGAAGCTTTCTTT

j_call: TRBJ2-1
clone_size: -
cdr3_length: 15
d_call: TRBD2
v_call: TRBV4-2
cdr3_aa: CASSQARERYNEQFF
cdr3_nt: TGTGCCAGCAGCCAAGCGCGGGAGAGGTACAATGAGCAGTTCTTC

j_call: TRBJ1-2
clone_size: -
cdr3_length: 13
d_call: TRBD1
v_call: TRBV7-9
cdr3_aa: CASRAPGQGGYTF
cdr3_nt: TGTGCCAGCCGTGCACCCGGACAGGGTGGCTACACCTTC

j_call: TRBJ2-3
clone_size: few
cdr3_length: 19
d_call: TRBD2
v_call: TRBV7-2
cdr3_aa: CASSPGGGLAGVGADTQYF
cdr3_nt: TGTGCCAGCAGCCCCGGCGGGGGACTAGCGGGAGTCGGCGCAGATACGCAGTATTTT

j_call: TRBJ2-7
clone_size: -
cdr3_length: 12
d_call: TRBD2
v_call: TRBV6-6
cdr3_aa: CASSSSGNKQYF
cdr3_nt: TGTGCCAGCAGTTCGAGCGGGAACAAGCAGTACTTC

j_call: TRBJ2-7
clone_size: -
cdr3_length: 13
d_call: -
v_call: TRBV29-1
cdr3_aa: CSVGGDGSYEQYF
cdr3_nt: TGCAGCGTTGGAGGGGACGGCTCCTACGAGCAGTACTTC

j_call: TRBJ2-5
clone_size: -
cdr3_length: 13
d_call: -
v_call: TRBV2
cdr3_aa: CASSGTRAETQYF
cdr3_nt: TGTGCCAGTTCCGGGACACGGGCAGAGACCCAGTACTTC

j_call: TRBJ2-1
clone_size: -
cdr3_length: 10
d_call: -
v_call: TRBV7-2
cdr3_aa: CASSLGEQFF
cdr3_nt: TGTGCCAGCAGCTTAGGTGAGCAGTTCTTC

j_call: TRBJ1-5
clone_size: -
cdr3_length: 16
d_call: -
v_call: TRBV30
cdr3_aa: CAWRAKWVSSNQPQHF
cdr3_nt: TGTGCCTGGAGGGCAAAGTGGGTTTCTAGCAATCAGCCCCAGCATTTT

j_call: TRBJ2-7
clone_size: few
cdr3_length: 16
d_call: TRBD2
v_call: TRBV5-1
cdr3_aa: CASSSFPSGSSYEQYF
cdr3_nt: TGCGCCAGCAGCTCGTTTCCTAGCGGGAGTTCCTACGAGCAGTACTTC

j_call: TRBJ2-5
clone_size: -
cdr3_length: 11
d_call: -
v_call: TRBV5-6
cdr3_aa: CASSLRETQYF
cdr3_nt: TGTGCCAGCAGCTTGCGAGAGACCCAGTACTTC

j_call: TRBJ2-1
clone_size: few
cdr3_length: 15
d_call: TRBD2
v_call: TRBV15
cdr3_aa: CATSSRLAGGNEQFF
cdr3_nt: TGTGCCACCAGCTCGCGACTAGCGGGGGGCAATGAGCAGTTCTTC

j_call: TRBJ2-7
clone_size: few
cdr3_length: 14
d_call: TRBD1
v_call: TRBV29-1
cdr3_aa: CSVQTGLSSYEQYF
cdr3_nt: TGCAGCGTTCAGACAGGGCTGAGCTCCTACGAGCAGTACTTC

j_call: TRBJ2-4
clone_size: -
cdr3_length: 15
d_call: TRBD1
v_call: TRBV7-2
cdr3_aa: CASSPEPGQGHIQYF
cdr3_nt: TGTGCCAGCAGCCCCGAACCGGGACAGGGGCACATTCAGTACTTC

j_call: TRBJ2-1
clone_size: -
cdr3_length: 16
d_call: TRBD2
v_call: TRBV5-6
cdr3_aa: CASSWAGTSGSDEQFF
cdr3_nt: TGTGCCAGCAGCTGGGCCGGGACTAGCGGGTCGGATGAGCAGTTCTTC

j_call: TRBJ2-7
clone_size: -
cdr3_length: 15
d_call: -
v_call: TRBV7-2
cdr3_aa: CASSLQGTLSNEQYF
cdr3_nt: TGTGCCAGCAGCTTACAGGGGACACTCAGCAACGAGCAGTACTTC

j_call: TRBJ2-7
clone_size: -
cdr3_length: 13
d_call: -
v_call: TRBV29-1
cdr3_aa: CSVASSLRYEQYF
cdr3_nt: TGCAGCGTTGCGAGTAGCCTAAGATACGAGCAGTACTTC

j_call: TRBJ1-2
clone_size: few
cdr3_length: 12
d_call: -
v_call: TRBV29-1
cdr3_aa: CSADDRLYGYTF
cdr3_nt: TGCAGCGCCGATGACAGGCTCTATGGCTACACCTTC

j_call: TRBJ2-7
clone_size: -
cdr3_length: 14
d_call: TRBD2
v_call: TRBV28
cdr3_aa: CASSSLGGSYEQYF
cdr3_nt: TGTGCCAGCAGCTCCCTGGGCGGGAGCTACGAGCAGTACTTC

j_call: TRBJ2-2
clone_size: few
cdr3_length: 14
d_call: TRBD1
v_call: TRBV23-1
cdr3_aa: CASSPQGVGGELFF
cdr3_nt: TGCGCCAGCAGCCCACAGGGGGTAGGCGGGGAGCTGTTTTTT

j_call: TRBJ2-1
clone_size: few
cdr3_length: 19
d_call: TRBD2
v_call: TRBV29-1
cdr3_aa: CSVGHGTSGTDQIYNEQFF
cdr3_nt: TGCAGCGTCGGCCACGGGACTAGCGGGACCGACCAGATCTACAATGAGCAGTTCTTC

j_call: TRBJ2-1
clone_size: -
cdr3_length: 16
d_call: -
v_call: TRBV19
cdr3_aa: CASSIANPLRGNEQFF
cdr3_nt: TGTGCCAGTAGTATAGCAAACCCCCTGCGGGGCAATGAGCAGTTCTTC

j_call: TRBJ1-4
clone_size: -
cdr3_length: 15
d_call: -
v_call: TRBV4-3
cdr3_aa: CASSLKQGYNEKLFF
cdr3_nt: TGCGCCAGCAGCCTTAAACAGGGATATAATGAAAAACTGTTTTTT

j_call: TRBJ2-5
clone_size: -
cdr3_length: 12
d_call: -
v_call: TRBV5-1
cdr3_aa: CASSLYGETQYF
cdr3_nt: TGCGCCAGCAGCTTGTACGGCGAGACCCAGTACTTC